Given below is one TCR beta chain in context. Clones were read by immunoSEQ multiplex PCR, and TCRdb kept only the in-frame ones, dropping some. The sample includes a few hundred thousand clones, approximately 83% of them seen just once. The sample originates from a study of blood T cell repertoires in COVID-19. Study-level background: In each case, the material was cDNA or gDNA derived from T cells, B-cell-depleted T cells, or PBMCs.

Germline assignment: CDR1 SGHTA and CDR2 FQGNSA. The CDR3 covers 14 residues. Trimming cost V 2 bases and J 3 bases, with 10 bases left between them. The chain recombines TRBV7-2 with TRBJ1-2; D gene uncertain. This clonotype was sampled from a woman aged 25 to 45 who had recovered from COVID-19. The sequenced sample was PBMCs or T cells enriched from blood (not recorded which). CDR3 coding DNA: TGTGCCAGCAGCTTATCGCGGGGTGACTATGGCTACACCTTC. Translation gives CASSLSRGDYGYTF.